Listed below are T cell receptor beta chains from one sample, sequenced in a study of cytomegalovirus exposure and HLA in healthy donors. Data came from immunoSEQ multiplex PCR; TCRdb stores just in-frame clones and leaves some out. The sample shows 80,000 or so clones, under 80% of them seen only once. The sequencing sample was made of PBMCs. These receptors originate from a man aged 30 to 39 in good health and CMV-seropositive. CDR3s include the opening cysteine and the closing phenylalanine or tryptophan. A D gene is named only where the DNA matches it firmly. Size is omitted from some rows. Given values are once, few, many or a class for expanded clones.

V gene: TRBV5-1; J gene: TRBJ2-3; clone size: NA; D gene: TRBD2; CDR3 protein: CASRLASRTDTQYF; CDR3 DNA: TGCGCCAGCCGACTAGCGTCCCGCACAGATACGCAGTATTTT
V gene: TRBV4-1; J gene: TRBJ2-1; clone size: NA; D gene: TRBD2; CDR3 protein: CASSQELAGIHEQFF; CDR3 DNA: TGCGCCAGCAGCCAAGAACTAGCGGGGATCCATGAGCAGTTCTTC
V gene: TRBV7-9; J gene: TRBJ1-1; clone size: NA; D gene: NA; CDR3 protein: CASSLGQAAEAFF; CDR3 DNA: TGTGCCAGCAGCTTGGGTCAGGCCGCTGAAGCTTTCTTT
V gene: TRBV14; J gene: TRBJ2-3; clone size: few; D gene: TRBD2; CDR3 protein: CASSHYGRAQYF; CDR3 DNA: TGTGCCAGCAGCCACTACGGGAGGGCACAGTATTTT
V gene: TRBV5-1; J gene: TRBJ1-4; clone size: NA; D gene: NA; CDR3 protein: CASSYAQGTNEKLFF; CDR3 DNA: TGCGCCAGCAGCTATGCCCAGGGCACTAATGAAAAACTGTTTTTT
V gene: TRBV21-1; J gene: TRBJ1-5; clone size: NA; D gene: NA; CDR3 protein: CASSKRGTGYNQPQHF; CDR3 DNA: TGTGCCAGCAGCAAACGGGGGACGGGGTATAATCAGCCCCAGCATTTT
V gene: TRBV7-2; J gene: TRBJ2-3; clone size: NA; D gene: TRBD1; CDR3 protein: CASSLVRDRAADTQYF; CDR3 DNA: TGTGCCAGCAGCTTAGTTAGGGACAGGGCGGCAGATACGCAGTATTTT
V gene: TRBV28; J gene: TRBJ1-1; clone size: NA; D gene: NA; CDR3 protein: CASTTRRGGLNTEAFF; CDR3 DNA: TGTGCCAGCACCACGAGGAGGGGAGGGCTAAACACTGAAGCTTTCTTT
V gene: TRBV15; J gene: TRBJ2-7; clone size: NA; D gene: TRBD1; CDR3 protein: CATAGGESYEQYF; CDR3 DNA: TGTGCCACTGCAGGGGGAGAATCCTACGAGCAGTACTTC
V gene: TRBV9; J gene: TRBJ1-1; clone size: NA; D gene: NA; CDR3 protein: CASSVAPNSNTEAFF; CDR3 DNA: TGTGCCAGCAGCGTAGCCCCCAACTCGAACACTGAAGCTTTCTTT
V gene: TRBV9; J gene: TRBJ1-4; clone size: NA; D gene: NA; CDR3 protein: CASSAWGTKGEKLFF; CDR3 DNA: TGTGCCAGCAGCGCATGGGGGACAAAAGGTGAAAAACTGTTTTTT
V gene: TRBV7-9; J gene: TRBJ2-7; clone size: NA; D gene: NA; CDR3 protein: CASSPHLRLGERYF; CDR3 DNA: TGTGCCAGCAGCCCGCATCTTAGACTTGGCGAGCGGTACTTC
V gene: TRBV5-4; J gene: TRBJ2-2; clone size: NA; D gene: TRBD2; CDR3 protein: CATRSSTSGRANTGELFF; CDR3 DNA: TGTGCCACACGGAGTAGTACTAGCGGGAGGGCCAACACCGGGGAGCTGTTTTTT
V gene: TRBV27; J gene: TRBJ2-7; clone size: NA; D gene: TRBD1; CDR3 protein: CASSLGTGRLEQYF; CDR3 DNA: TGTGCCAGCAGTCTCGGGACAGGGAGGTTAGAGCAGTACTTC
V gene: TRBV30; J gene: TRBJ2-2; clone size: NA; D gene: TRBD2; CDR3 protein: CAWSRLAGKKSGELFF; CDR3 DNA: TGTGCCTGGAGTAGGTTAGCGGGAAAGAAGTCCGGGGAGCTGTTTTTT
V gene: TRBV2; J gene: TRBJ1-3; clone size: NA; D gene: NA; CDR3 protein: CASSTDITSGNTIYF; CDR3 DNA: TGTGCCAGCAGTACGGACATTACCTCTGGAAACACCATATATTTT
V gene: TRBV19; J gene: TRBJ2-7; clone size: NA; D gene: TRBD2; CDR3 protein: CASSGGTSGNHPYEQYF; CDR3 DNA: TGTGCCAGTTCAGGAGGGACTAGCGGGAACCACCCCTACGAGCAGTACTTC
V gene: TRBV29-1; J gene: TRBJ1-5; clone size: NA; D gene: NA; CDR3 protein: CSVGETTNQPQHF; CDR3 DNA: TGCAGCGTTGGAGAGACAACCAATCAGCCCCAGCATTTT
V gene: TRBV2; J gene: TRBJ1-5; clone size: NA; D gene: TRBD1; CDR3 protein: CASSEEGQPNQPQHF; CDR3 DNA: TGTGCCAGCAGTGAAGAGGGACAGCCTAATCAGCCCCAGCATTTT
V gene: TRBV4-1; J gene: TRBJ1-3; clone size: NA; D gene: NA; CDR3 protein: CASSHHRSRGVGNTIYF; CDR3 DNA: TGCGCCAGCAGCCACCACCGGAGCCGCGGAGTTGGAAACACCATATATTTT
V gene: TRBV27; J gene: TRBJ2-1; clone size: NA; D gene: NA; CDR3 protein: CASSFAAKYEQFF; CDR3 DNA: TGTGCCAGCAGTTTCGCCGCTAAGTATGAGCAGTTCTTC
V gene: TRBV14; J gene: TRBJ1-2; clone size: once; D gene: NA; CDR3 protein: CASSQRYRSNYGYPF; CDR3 DNA: TGTGCCAGCAGCCAACGGTACAGGTCGAACTATGGCTACCCCTTC
V gene: TRBV20-1; J gene: TRBJ1-2; clone size: NA; D gene: NA; CDR3 protein: CSATVRGGYTF; CDR3 DNA: TGCAGTGCTACTGTCAGGGGTGGCTACACCTTC